The entry below describes one T cell receptor (beta chain). This clonotype registers as medium-sized (0.01 to 0.1%) within its sample. Qualities for individual bases were not recorded, and no much larger clone is one base off. Receptors were amplified or captured by 5' RACE. Before sequencing, the TCRbeta libraries were pooled in proportion to the number of cells sorted for each library. Total RNA from sorted cells was extracted with RNAzol RT, and cDNA was made with an oligo(dT) primer and a template-switching oligo. Using Kapa HiFi, PCR amplified the TCRbeta V-CDR3-J region between a SMARTer oligo primer and a TCRbeta constant-region primer. A second PCR added Illumina adaptors and sample-specific index barcodes, with HighPrep bead cleanup and Bioanalyzer confirmation of a roughly 650 bp band. The libraries were sequenced on an Illumina MiSeq using 2x151 bp paired-end reads. Per the original workflow: Reads were demultiplexed with an in-house Java program, and MiXCR assigned TCRbeta annotations and counted clonotypes. To assess repertoire overlap, Morisita-Horn indices from the R package vegan were used, along with UPGMA clustering and Circos plots of recurring clonotypes. Shannon diversity and richness were each normalized to the maximum value possible given the input cell numbers, so the resulting values fell between 0 and 1. CDR3beta sequences were aligned using MUSCLE, distances were calculated using SeqinR, and multidimensional scaling was plotted in R. TCRdb ran its own pipeline on the public reads, namely fastp trimming at Q25 and MiXCR clone calling, and kept in-frame beta chains. CDR3 protein duplicates are merged, each entry listing the most common genes and DNA. TCRdb's processing, not the authors' own work, is the source of the V and J calls. This sample gives about 1,600 distinct CDR3 sequences in total; 5% to 7% of them show up just once. The ten largest account for approximately 30% of the sample.

PBMCs were labeled with CellTrace CFSE and were cultured for roughly six days in RPMI containing about 8% human serum plus peptide pools at 0.8 to 1 ug/mL each. Unfixed proliferating CD4 T cells were sorted on a BD FACSAria as live CD56-CD19-CD16-CD3+CD4+ CFSE-low cells. The enrolled adults were healthy and tested seronegative for ZIKV, JEV, YFV, DENV and WNV on microneutralization screening. The samples were taken from a phase 1, double-blinded, randomized, placebo-controlled trial testing an alum-adjuvanted Zika purified-inactivated virus (ZPIV) vaccine. Peripheral blood mononuclear cells were isolated using a standard procedure and then kept frozen in liquid nitrogen until they were used. The germline V gene (reference sequence) gives CDR1 as DFQATT and CDR2 as SNEGSKA. The CDR3 covers 13 residues, taking in both the cysteine and the phenylalanine. Left in the record is the CDR3 DNA by itself, 39 bases read in frame from the first base. V is cut back by 3 bases and J by 7 bases, with 6 bases in the junction unmatched.

The data originate from a study of Japanese encephalitis immunity and Zika vaccine responses (dated by TCRdb to about 2021). Regarding the study in general: Included participants received three 5.0 ug doses of alum-adjuvanted ZPIV at weeks 0, 4 and 28. Roughly twelve participants were given two doses of JEV vaccine (IXIARO) 28 days apart, two to three months before the first ZPIV dose. Before ZPIV, twelve participants got a single dose of YFV vaccine (YF-VAX), while eight or nine participants were flavivirus-naive. For TCR sequencing, several representative participants were chosen from each pre-vaccination group, with samples at week 0 (after pre-vaccination, before ZPIV) and week 52. TCR repertoires from a few flavivirus-naive individuals were also analyzed at weeks 2, 6 and 52 after the start of ZPIV vaccination. For stimulations, either ZIKV structural-protein peptide pools divided into flavivirus-conserved and non-conserved sets or JEV or YFV peptides matching the pre-vaccination were used. The ZIKV peptides, 15-mers that overlapped by 11 residues, were chosen for containing NetMHCpan/NetMHCII-predicted epitopes with affinity below 50 nM. The study asked whether earlier vaccination against Japanese encephalitis virus (JEV) or yellow fever virus (YFV) shaped CD4 T cell responses to the Zika vaccine.

What the research found in general, with its limitations: The analysis covered only a subset of trial participants who had three doses and adequate samples, rather than the whole vaccinated cohort. The individual peptides behind the cross-reactive responses were not identified because limits on sample size made peptide-pool deconvolution impossible. Samples grouped by participant and showed no similarity between individuals, suggesting that no public TCRs were detected. JEV-pre-vaccinated donors showed higher repertoire similarity across time-points and stimulations than YFV-pre-vaccinated donors, indicating more clonotypes common to ZIKV and JEV stimulation. After ZPIV, a significant decrease in repertoire richness of CD4 T cells responding to conserved ZIKV epitopes was observed in JEV-pre-vaccinated donors. Only a few individuals showed CD8 T cell responses to the ZIKV peptide pools, and those responses were of very low magnitude.

The chain uses TRBV20-1 and TRBJ1-2; 9 bases in the junction line up with TRBD1. The clonotype comes from an adult woman who received an inactivated Zika virus vaccine. Sequencing was performed on antigen-activated CD4+ T cells from blood, cultured, taken during a Zika inactivated vaccine study. The DNA reads as follows: TGCAGTGCTAGTCCCGGGACAGGGTCTGGCTACACCTTC. Its amino acids are CSASPGTGSGYTF.